This T cell receptor (beta chain) was identified in a study of monozygotic twins with inflammatory bowel disease. A roughly 2.5 ml blood sample was drawn per donor. The CDR3 consists of 13 residues. Germline assignment: CDR1 MDHEN and CDR2 SYDVKM. As to this clonotype: The antigen is undetermined.

For every TCR library, around 3,700 ng of total RNA was used. Eight cDNA synthesis reactions were run for every sample. TCRdb reworked the 5' RACE reads into one entry per CDR3 protein, no DNA. Recorded here are approximately 340,000 distinct CDR3 sequences; the top ten clones represent approximately 2%. Findings of the study overall: No discrimination was achieved between different T cell subtypes.

The clonotype originates from a human donor with ulcerative colitis or Crohn's disease, or a healthy co-twin of an affected twin (not recorded which). The sequenced sample consisted of blood. The rearrangement uses TRBV28 and TRBJ2-7; TCRdb gives TRBD1 as the D gene, but with no DNA this cannot be confirmed. CDR3 protein: CASSSGQPRAQYF.